These 14 T cell receptor beta chains were all obtained from the same sample, sequenced in a study of control samples from healthy donors and cancer patients. Method: immunoSEQ multiplex PCR; TCRdb's copy keeps in-frame clones and lacks some. There are more than 60,000 clones in the sample; nearly 90% occur only once, and nearly 6% lies in the top ten. Sequencing was performed on PBMCs. The receptors come from a man between 60 and 70 years old with colorectal cancer.

The chain is built from TRBV3-1 (or the pseudogene TRBV3-2) and TRBJ1-1; D call uncertain. The V end was cut by 4 bases, the J end by 8 bases, with 14 bases between. Per germline, CDR1 LGHDT and CDR2 YNNKEL (reference sequence). The CDR3 loop spans 13 amino acids. This chain's CDR3 is CASSRIGRLEAFF. The CDR3, as DNA: TGTGCCAGCAGCCGCATAGGACGGCTAGAAGCTTTCTTT.

V gene TRBV11-1 combines with J gene TRBJ1-1, with D perhaps matching TRBD1 (6 bases). CDR1 and CDR2 from the germline V gene are SGHAT and FQDESV (reference sequence). The CDR3 runs 14 residues. The germline V and J ends were trimmed by 3 bases and 5 bases, with 13 bases remaining between them. CDR3 nucleotides: TGTGCCAGCAGCTTTCGGGGGCGGAGTACTGAAGCTTTCTTT. It specifies CASSFRGRSTEAFF.

This rearrangement joins TRBV5-1 to TRBJ1-2, with a weak D call TRBD1 (5 bases). Per germline, CDR1 SGHRS and CDR2 YFSETQ. V was cut by 7 bases and J by 4 bases, with 17 bases left in between. CDR3 length: 14 amino acids. In DNA, the CDR3 is TGCGCCAGCGTCGGGACCACTGGGGGCTATGGCTACACCTTC. The encoded protein is CASVGTTGGYGYTF.

In its sample, this clone was seen once. The chain is built from TRBV5-6 and TRBJ1-2, with D unclear. CDR1 SGHDT and CDR2 YYEEEE come from the germline V gene. This CDR3 comprises 14 residues. Trimming left V 0 bases short and J 5 bases short, with 11 bases between. The CDR3 nucleotides read TGTGCCAGCAGCTTGGTCGCGGAACAATATGGCTACACCTTC. The encoded protein is CASSLVAEQYGYTF.

The rearrangement links TRBV5-1 to TRBJ1-2; 7 bases agree with TRBD1. Germline CDR1 and CDR2: SGHRS and YFSETQ. Trimming at V came to 4 bases and at J to 2 bases, leaving 2 bases not matched to a gene. The length of the CDR3 is 13 residues. The CDR3 DNA reads TGCGCCAGCAGCCGGGGACAGAACTATGGCTACACCTTC. Protein: CASSRGQNYGYTF.

The rearrangement joins TRBV5-4 to TRBJ2-3; 14 nucleotides line up with TRBD2. CDR1 is SGHNT, CDR2 YYREEE, per germline (reference sequence). CDR3 size: 17 residues. V shed 4 bases and J 1 base; nucleotides not matched to a gene: 5. CDR3 DNA sequence: TGTGCCAGCAGCGGCGGGACTAGCGGGGGAGGCACAGATACGCAGTATTTT. Translated, it gives CASSGGTSGGGTDTQYF.

The rearrangement joins TRBV7-9 to TRBJ1-5, with D possibly being TRBD1 (6 bases). This CDR3 is built from 15 residues. Trimming took off 1 base at V and 0 bases at J, with 7 bases between the two ends. In germline, CDR1 is SEHNR, CDR2 FQNEAQ (reference sequence). The CDR3 coding sequence is TGTGCCAGCAGCTTAGGGGACAATAGCAATCAGCCCCAGCATTTT. Translating it yields CASSLGDNSNQPQHF.

The chain recombines TRBV9 with TRBJ2-7, with D possibly TRBD2 on 6 matching bases. Trimming shortened V by 4 bases and J by 1 base, and 12 bases separated the two germline ends. Germline V gene lookup returns CDR1 SGDLS and CDR2 YYNGEE. This CDR3 comprises 14 residues. The chain's CDR3 is CASSLGLHSYEQYF. In DNA form, the CDR3 reads TGTGCCAGCAGCTTGGGACTCCATTCCTACGAGCAGTACTTC.

This clone was picked up one time. The rearrangement links TRBV5-4 to TRBJ2-5; 7 bases line up with TRBD2. This CDR3 region has 14 residues. The germline gives CDR1 SGHNT, CDR2 YYREEE (reference sequence). J gave up 4 bases and V 0 bases, and 3 bases lay outside the gene matches. The CDR3 DNA reads as TGTGCCAGCAGCTTGGGGACTAGTAGAGAGACCCAGTACTTC. This gives the protein CASSLGTSRETQYF.

This chain uses TRBV18 with TRBJ2-5, with no clear D. V was pared by 3 bases and J by 1 base, with 6 bases between. The germline CDR1 and CDR2 sequences are KGHSH and LQKENI. This CDR3 contains 13 residues. CDR3 nucleotide sequence: TGTGCCAGCTCACCTCAGCCCCAAGAGACCCAGTACTTC. Its protein product is CASSPQPQETQYF.

In regard to this clone: One end of the junction fails to match germline, which may point to a read error. This chain joins TRBV19 and TRBJ2-3, with D possibly TRBD2 on 6 matching bases. The CDR3 is 13 residues long. CDR1 is LNHDA, CDR2 SQIVND, per germline (reference sequence). CDR3 nucleotide sequence: TGTGCCAGTAGTATAGGGAGGGTGGATACACAGTATTTT. It codes for CASSIGRVDTQYF.

The sample holds one count of this clone. V usage is TRBV3-1 (or the pseudogene TRBV3-2) and J usage is TRBJ1-2; 11 bases are shared with TRBD1. J was trimmed by 2 bases and V by 3 bases; bases with no gene match: 5. The germline V gene has CDR1 LGHDT and CDR2 YNNKEL (reference sequence). The CDR3 totals 16 residues. The CDR3 region has the DNA TGTGCCAGCAGCCATCGGACAGGGGGCGCGAACTATGGCTACACCTTC. Translating gives CASSHRTGGANYGYTF.

The chain uses TRBV7-9 and TRBJ2-7; 7 bases agree with TRBD2. The CDR3 covers 15 residues. Per germline, CDR1 SEHNR and CDR2 FQNEAQ (reference sequence). The V and J ends lost 0 bases and 1 base, in that order; junction bases with no gene match: 3. In DNA form, the CDR3 reads TGTGCCAGCAGCTTAGCGTGGGGGGGATCCTACGAGCAGTACTTC. Its protein is CASSLAWGGSYEQYF.

This clone has just one count. The CDR3 DNA sequence: TGTGCCAGCAGCCAAGAAGTCCGACTAGCGGCCTCCTACGAGCAGTACTTC. It is translated as CASSQEVRLAASYEQYF. The rearrangement uses TRBV4-2 and TRBJ2-7; 9 nucleotides align to TRBD2. Germline V gene sequence: CDR1 LGHNA, CDR2 YNFKEQ. This CDR3 spans 17 amino acids. The V segment lost 0 bases and the J segment 0 bases; nucleotides outside the gene matches: 6.